Listed here is a single T cell receptor (beta chain). The record originates from a study of cytomegalovirus exposure and HLA in healthy donors. Germline V gene lookup returns CDR1 MDHEN and CDR2 SYDVKM. The CDR3 length is 14 residues. V was cut by 5 bases and J by 5 bases, with 13 bases left in between. PCR involved 60 Vbeta and 13 Jbeta primers. Profiled with immunoSEQ multiplex PCR; TCRdb holds only in-frame clones, not every one. The table includes 150,000 to 200,000 clones, around 81% detected once. Sequenced material: PBMCs. J is TRBJ1-5 and V is TRBV28; D gene unclear. The TCR sequence derives from a man aged 30 to 39 in good health and CMV-seronegative. Here the CDR3 DNA reads TGTGCCAGCAGTCCCGCCCCGAGGGATCAGCCCCAGCATTTT. Encoded protein: CASSPAPRDQPQHF.